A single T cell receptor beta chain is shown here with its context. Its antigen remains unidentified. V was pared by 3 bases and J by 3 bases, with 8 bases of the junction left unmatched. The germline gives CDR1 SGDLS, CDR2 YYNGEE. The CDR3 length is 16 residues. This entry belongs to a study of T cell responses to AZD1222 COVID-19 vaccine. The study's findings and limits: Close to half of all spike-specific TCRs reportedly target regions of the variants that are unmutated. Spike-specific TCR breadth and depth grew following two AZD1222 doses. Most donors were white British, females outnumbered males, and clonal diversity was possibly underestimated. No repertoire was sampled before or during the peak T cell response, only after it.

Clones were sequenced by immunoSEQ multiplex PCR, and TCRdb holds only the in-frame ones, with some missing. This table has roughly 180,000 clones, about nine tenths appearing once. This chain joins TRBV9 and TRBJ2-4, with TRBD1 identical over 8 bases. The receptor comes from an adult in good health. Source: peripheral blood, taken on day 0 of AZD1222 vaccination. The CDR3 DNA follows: TGTGCCAGCAGCGCAAACAGGGGGGATAACAAAAACATTCAGTACTTC. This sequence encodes CASSANRGDNKNIQYF. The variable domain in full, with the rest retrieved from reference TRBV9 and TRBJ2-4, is DSGVTQTPKHLITATGQRVTLRCSPRSGDLSVYWYQQSLDQGLQFLIQYYNGEERAKGNILERFSAQQFPDLHSELNLSSLELGDSALYFCASSANRGDNKNIQYFGAGTRLSVL.